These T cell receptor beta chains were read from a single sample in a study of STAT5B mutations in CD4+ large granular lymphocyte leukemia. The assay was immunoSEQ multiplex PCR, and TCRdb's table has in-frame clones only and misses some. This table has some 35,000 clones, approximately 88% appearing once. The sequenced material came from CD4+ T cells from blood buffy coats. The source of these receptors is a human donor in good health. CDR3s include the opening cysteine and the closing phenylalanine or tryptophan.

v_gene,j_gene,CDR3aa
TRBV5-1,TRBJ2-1,CASSGAAMDEQFF
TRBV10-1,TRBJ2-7,CASSDSTVEQYF
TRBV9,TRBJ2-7,CASGPPGGPTYEQYF
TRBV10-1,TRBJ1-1,CASRRGTNTEAFF
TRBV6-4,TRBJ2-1,CASSDGRGSSYNEQFF
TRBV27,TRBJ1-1,CASSLRGLNTEAFF
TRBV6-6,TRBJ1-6,CASSYEPGRSPLHF
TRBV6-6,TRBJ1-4,CASTDATGGNEKLFF
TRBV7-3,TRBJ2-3,CASSLARESTDTQYF
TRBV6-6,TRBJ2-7,CASARGHYEQYF
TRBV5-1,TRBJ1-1,CASSLATGDMNTEAFF
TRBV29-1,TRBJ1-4,CSARASDEKLFF
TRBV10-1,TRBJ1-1,CASSDSGGSAFF
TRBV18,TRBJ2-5,CASSPLGGLQETQYF
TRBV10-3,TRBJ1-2,CAIKFDSDYGYTF
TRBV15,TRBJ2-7,CATSRDQGRSYEQYF
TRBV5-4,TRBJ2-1,CASSLALGDQFF